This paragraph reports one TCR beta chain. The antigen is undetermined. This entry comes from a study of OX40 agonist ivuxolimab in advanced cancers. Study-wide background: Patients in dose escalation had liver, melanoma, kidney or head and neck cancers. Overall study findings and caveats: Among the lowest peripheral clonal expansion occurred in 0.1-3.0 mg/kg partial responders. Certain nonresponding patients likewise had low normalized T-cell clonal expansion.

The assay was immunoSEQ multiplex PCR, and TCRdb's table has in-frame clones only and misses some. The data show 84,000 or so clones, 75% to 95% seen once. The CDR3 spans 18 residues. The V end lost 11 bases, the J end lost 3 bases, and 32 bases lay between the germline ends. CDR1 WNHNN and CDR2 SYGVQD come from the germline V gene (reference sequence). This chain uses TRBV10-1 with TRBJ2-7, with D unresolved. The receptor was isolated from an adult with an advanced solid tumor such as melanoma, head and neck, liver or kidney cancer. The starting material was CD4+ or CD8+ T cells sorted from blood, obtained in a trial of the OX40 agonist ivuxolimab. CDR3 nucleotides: TGCGCCTCCCCAAGTTGGAAGATTGGGTTAGTACCCCGCTACGAGCAGTACTTC. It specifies CASPSWKIGLVPRYEQYF.